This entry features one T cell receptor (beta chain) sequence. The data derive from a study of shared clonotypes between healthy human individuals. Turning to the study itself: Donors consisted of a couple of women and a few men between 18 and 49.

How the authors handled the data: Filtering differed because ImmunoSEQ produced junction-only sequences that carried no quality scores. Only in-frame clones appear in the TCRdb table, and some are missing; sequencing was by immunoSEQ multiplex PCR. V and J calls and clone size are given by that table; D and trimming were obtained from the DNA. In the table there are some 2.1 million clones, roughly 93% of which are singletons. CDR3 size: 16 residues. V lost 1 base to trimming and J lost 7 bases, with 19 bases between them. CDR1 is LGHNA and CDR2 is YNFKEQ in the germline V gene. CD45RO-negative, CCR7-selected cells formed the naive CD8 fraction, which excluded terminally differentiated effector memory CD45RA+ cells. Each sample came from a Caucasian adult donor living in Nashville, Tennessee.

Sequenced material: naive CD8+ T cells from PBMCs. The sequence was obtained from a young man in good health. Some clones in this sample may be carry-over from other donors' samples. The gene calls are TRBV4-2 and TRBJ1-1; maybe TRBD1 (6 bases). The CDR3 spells CASSQGLEGGRGEAFF. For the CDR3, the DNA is TGTGCCAGCAGCCAAGGATTGGAGGGGGGCCGGGGTGAAGCTTTCTTT.